A selection of T cell receptor beta chains follows, all from one sample in a study of long-term antiretroviral therapy in people with HIV. Assay used: immunoSEQ multiplex PCR; TCRdb lists only in-frame clones, some missing. The data hold roughly 18,000 clones, with around three quarters observed a single time. The sequencing here drew on unsorted PBMCs, taken 2.2 years after starting antiretroviral therapy. The origin of the receptors is a man aged 50 to 59 with HIV. Each CDR3 is given with its conserved first and last residue. Each record gives: V gene, D gene, J gene, clone size, CDR3 protein, CDR3 DNA. A D gene is named only where the DNA matches it firmly. Clone size is given for some rows only: seen once, a few or many times, or a class if the clone is expanded.

v_call: TRBV18
d_call: NA
j_call: TRBJ1-2
clone_size: few
cdr3_aa: CASSPRAGGENRGYTF
cdr3_nt: TGTGCCAGCTCACCCCGGGCCGGGGGAGAAAACCGGGGCTACACCTTC

v_call: TRBV4-3
d_call: TRBD2
j_call: TRBJ2-1
clone_size: NA
cdr3_aa: CASSQQLAAYNEQFF
cdr3_nt: TGCGCCAGCAGCCAACAACTAGCGGCCTACAATGAGCAGTTCTTC

v_call: TRBV30
d_call: NA
j_call: TRBJ2-7
clone_size: NA
cdr3_aa: CAWSRGSYEQYF
cdr3_nt: TGTGCCTGGAGTCGGGGATCCTACGAGCAGTACTTC

v_call: TRBV29-1
d_call: NA
j_call: TRBJ1-2
clone_size: few
cdr3_aa: CSVDRVAVHGYTF
cdr3_nt: TGCAGCGTTGATCGAGTAGCTGTTCATGGCTACACCTTC

v_call: TRBV19
d_call: NA
j_call: TRBJ1-2
clone_size: NA
cdr3_aa: CASIRRGGRGYTF
cdr3_nt: TGTGCCAGTATCCGCCGGGGGGGGCGAGGCTACACCTTC

v_call: TRBV6-1
d_call: TRBD1
j_call: TRBJ2-7
clone_size: NA
cdr3_aa: CASRRTGPYEQYF
cdr3_nt: TGTGCCAGCAGACGGACAGGTCCCTACGAGCAGTACTTC

v_call: TRBV10-2
d_call: NA
j_call: TRBJ1-2
clone_size: NA
cdr3_aa: CASREAGPQDYGYTF
cdr3_nt: TGCGCCAGCAGGGAGGCGGGTCCCCAGGACTATGGCTACACCTTC

v_call: TRBV7-9
d_call: NA
j_call: TRBJ2-5
clone_size: NA
cdr3_aa: CASSLAGSTQETQYF
cdr3_nt: TGTGCCAGCAGCTTAGCAGGTTCAACCCAAGAGACCCAGTACTTC

v_call: TRBV18
d_call: TRBD1
j_call: TRBJ2-7
clone_size: few
cdr3_aa: CASSPIGQGAGEQYF
cdr3_nt: TGTGCCAGCTCACCGATAGGACAGGGGGCAGGGGAGCAGTACTTC

v_call: TRBV6-5
d_call: TRBD1
j_call: TRBJ1-4
clone_size: NA
cdr3_aa: CASSYGTTGADEKLFF
cdr3_nt: TGTGCCAGCAGTTACGGAACGACAGGGGCGGATGAAAAACTGTTTTTT

v_call: TRBV2
d_call: TRBD1
j_call: TRBJ1-2
clone_size: few
cdr3_aa: CASSFTGVGYTF
cdr3_nt: TGTGCCAGCAGTTTCACAGGGGTCGGCTACACCTTC

v_call: TRBV25-1
d_call: NA
j_call: TRBJ2-1
clone_size: NA
cdr3_aa: CASSDEGGTEQFF
cdr3_nt: TGTGCCAGCAGTGACGAAGGGGGGACTGAGCAGTTCTTC

v_call: TRBV11-2
d_call: NA
j_call: TRBJ1-1
clone_size: NA
cdr3_aa: CASSLDRGGEAFF
cdr3_nt: TGTGCCAGCAGCTTAGATCGTGGCGGTGAAGCTTTCTTT

v_call: TRBV28
d_call: NA
j_call: TRBJ1-1
clone_size: NA
cdr3_aa: CASSLYRSKAFF
cdr3_nt: TGTGCCAGCAGTTTATACAGGTCTAAAGCTTTCTTT

v_call: TRBV28
d_call: NA
j_call: TRBJ1-1
clone_size: once
cdr3_aa: CASTISKTGTIF
cdr3_nt: TGTGCCAGCACCATATCCAAAACCGGGACGATTTTT

v_call: TRBV4-3
d_call: TRBD1
j_call: TRBJ2-2
clone_size: NA
cdr3_aa: CASSQGEGGISGELFF
cdr3_nt: TGCGCCAGCAGCCAGGGGGAAGGGGGCATTTCCGGGGAGCTGTTTTTT

v_call: TRBV6-5
d_call: NA
j_call: TRBJ2-7
clone_size: NA
cdr3_aa: CASSYWDEGMSYEQYF
cdr3_nt: TGTGCCAGCAGTTACTGGGACGAGGGGATGTCCTACGAGCAGTACTTC

v_call: TRBV6-1
d_call: NA
j_call: TRBJ2-7
clone_size: NA
cdr3_aa: CASSVGPSGAYEQYF
cdr3_nt: TGTGCCAGCAGTGTCGGCCCCTCCGGGGCTTACGAGCAGTACTTC

v_call: TRBV15
d_call: NA
j_call: TRBJ2-2
clone_size: NA
cdr3_aa: CATSSTQEPGELFF
cdr3_nt: TGTGCCACCAGCAGCACACAGGAGCCCGGGGAGCTGTTTTTT

v_call: TRBV7-9
d_call: NA
j_call: TRBJ1-2
clone_size: NA
cdr3_aa: CASSLGVNYGYTF
cdr3_nt: TGTGCCAGCAGCTTAGGCGTTAACTATGGCTACACCTTC

v_call: TRBV4-1
d_call: NA
j_call: TRBJ2-1
clone_size: once
cdr3_aa: CASSQTGRRYNEQFF
cdr3_nt: TGCGCCAGCAGCCAAACCGGTAGACGATACAATGAGCAGTTCTTC